What follows are 25 T cell receptor beta chains derived from one specimen sequenced in a study of blood T cells in healthy people across ages. A second PCR, run for about 6 to 11 cycles, used a sample-barcoded 5' primer plus a J-beta primer mix. TCRdb re-analysed the 5' RACE reads in MiXCR, keeping a single row per CDR3 protein. Found here are around 280,000 distinct CDR3 sequences, less than 30% of them singletons; the top ten hold approximately 29%. The sequenced sample consisted of blood. The receptors shown here come from a woman aged 70-85 years in good health.

This clonotype was seen a few times. An end of the junction does not agree with germline; a read error may underlie this. CDR3 DNA sequence: TGTGCCAGCAGCGCGGGACTAGCGGGAGGGCGTCTAGAGACCCAGCACTTC. It is translated as CASSAGLAGGRLETQHF. The J gene is TRBJ2-5, the V gene TRBV5-5, with 16 bases fitting TRBD2. CDR1 is SGHKS, CDR2 YYEKEE, per germline (reference sequence). The CDR3 is 17 amino acids. The full variable domain, rest sourced from reference TRBV5-5 and TRBJ2-5, is DAGVTQSPTHLIKTRGQQVTLRCSPISGHKSVSWYQQVLGQGPQFIFQYYEKEERGRGNFPDRFSARQFPNYSSELNVNALLLGDSALYLCASSAGLAGGRLETQHFGPGTRLLVL.

This clonotype was observed a single time. A junction end diverges from the germline sequence, so it may reflect a read error. The rearrangement links TRBV27 to TRBJ2-3, with 8 bases aligning to TRBD2. The CDR3 contains 16 residues. Germline V gene data show CDR1 as MNHEY and CDR2 as SMNVEV (reference sequence). CDR3 bases: TGTGCCAACAGTTCGTTTGGCGGGGGGAGCACAGATACGCAGTATTTT. Its protein product is CANSSFGGGSTDTQYF.

The rearrangement joins TRBV13 to TRBJ2-7, with D perhaps TRBD2 (5 bases). From germline, CDR1 is PRHDT and CDR2 FYEKMQ (reference sequence). The germline V and J ends were trimmed by 1 base and 6 bases, with 22 bases remaining between them. The CDR3 sequence is 17 residues long. CDR3 in DNA: TGTGCCAGCAGCTTAGCCTCGACCCGGGGTATCACTACCGAGCAGTACTTC. It translates to CASSLASTRGITTEQYF.

The chain is built from TRBV7-9 and TRBJ2-1, with D perhaps assigned TRBD1 or TRBD2 (5 bases each). Per the germline V gene, CDR1 is SEHNR and CDR2 is FQNEAQ (reference sequence). V shed 5 bases and J shed 2 bases, with 19 bases lying between them. This CDR3 has 17 residues. In nucleotides, the CDR3 is TGTGCCAGCAGCGTCCATGGCCGGGACGGACCCTACAATGAGCAGTTCTTC. Protein sequence: CASSVHGRDGPYNEQFF.

J is TRBJ2-5 and V is TRBV5-5; perhaps D is TRBD1 or TRBD2 (5 bases each). The end of the DNA is better explained by TRBJ2-1, so the J call may be wrong. This CDR3 spans 15 amino acids. Germline-derived CDR1 and CDR2 are SGHKS and YYEKEE (reference sequence). In nucleotides, the CDR3 is TGTGCCAGCAGCCCGATCCCGGGACCGAGAAATGAGCAGTTCTTC. Translated: CASSPIPGPRNEQFF.

This chain's CDR3 is CASSGQVLEAFF. CDR3 DNA: TGTGCCAGCAGTGGACAGGTCCTTGAAGCTTTCTTT. The chain joins TRBV2 to TRBJ1-1; the D gene is possibly TRBD1 (6 bases). V shed 4 bases and J shed 7 bases, with 10 bases lying between them. The germline V gene encodes CDR1 SNHLY and CDR2 FYNNEI. The CDR3 runs to 12 residues.

This clonotype was observed a few times. This chain links TRBV20-1 with TRBJ2-1; 7 nucleotides agree with TRBD2. This CDR3 has 15 residues. Germline CDR1 and CDR2: DFQATT and SNEGSKA (reference sequence). V trimming: 6 bases; J trimming: 0 bases; junction bases outside the gene matches: 8. The chain's CDR3 is CSAGTSASSYNEQFF. CDR3 in DNA: TGCAGTGCGGGAACTAGCGCTAGCTCCTACAATGAGCAGTTCTTC.

The V call is TRBV7-9, the J call TRBJ1-4; D is ambiguous. The germline gives CDR1 SEHNR, CDR2 FQNEAQ (reference sequence). CDR3 length equals 15 residues. Trimming removed 0 bases at V and 8 bases at J, with 13 bases between. This CDR3 is CASSLATTAREKLFF. CDR3 DNA sequence: TGTGCCAGCAGCTTAGCAACAACAGCGCGAGAAAAACTGTTTTTT. Full variable domain (remainder filled in from reference TRBV7-9 and TRBJ1-4): DTGVSQNPRHKITKRGQNVTFRCDPISEHNRLYWYRQTLGQGPEFLTYFQNEAQLEKSRLLSDRFSAERPKGSFSTLEIQRTEQGDSAMYLCASSLATTAREKLFFGSGTQLSVL.

A remark on this clonotype: One end of the junction varies from germline; a read error may be responsible. This rearrangement joins TRBV5-1 to TRBJ2-6, with D maybe TRBD1 (5 bases). Germline V CDR1 and CDR2: SGHRS, YFSETQ. This CDR3 is 16 amino acids long. As DNA, the CDR3 is TGCGCCAGCAGCTTGGTCCCCGGTACTGGGGCCAACGTTCTGACTTTC. Translating it yields CASSLVPGTGANVLTF. Together with reference TRBV5-1 and TRBJ2-6, the CDR3 gives the full variable domain: KAGVTQTPRYLIKTRGQQVTLSCSPISGHRSVSWYQQTPGQGLQFLFEYFSETQRNKGNFPGRFSGRQFSNSRSEMNVSTLELGDSALYLCASSLVPGTGANVLTFGAGSRLTVL.

This clonotype was counted only a few times. The chain employs TRBV28 and TRBJ2-1; D is tentatively TRBD1 or TRBD2 (5 bases each). The CDR3 contains 16 residues. V was trimmed by 6 bases and J by 6 bases, leaving 21 bases between them. Germline V gene data show CDR1 as MDHEN and CDR2 as SYDVKM. The CDR3 protein is CASRGPRDPKSNEQFF. The CDR3 bases are TGTGCCAGCAGGGGCCCTCGGGACCCCAAATCCAATGAGCAGTTCTTC.

The rearrangement links TRBV18 to TRBJ2-7, with 7 bases matching TRBD2. Germline-derived CDR1 and CDR2 are KGHSH and LQKENI. This CDR3 spans 16 amino acids. The junction had 9 bases not matched to a gene; V was cut back by 0 bases and J by 4 bases. The CDR3 coding sequence is TGTGCCAGCTCACCACCGGGTGGAGCGGGATTATACGAGCAGTACTTC. It codes for CASSPPGGAGLYEQYF.

This clonotype was seen a handful of times. The V and J genes are TRBV27 and TRBJ1-6; a possible D gene is TRBD1 (5 bases). This CDR3 spans 19 amino acids. CDR1 and CDR2 from the germline V gene are MNHEY and SMNVEV (reference sequence). Trimming removed 2 bases from V and 6 bases from J, with 23 bases in between. CDR3 in DNA: TGTGCCAGCAGTTTAAAGCGGCCGGAGCGGTGGGGGGGTAATTCACCCCTCCACTTT. It translates to CASSLKRPERWGGNSPLHF.

V gene TRBV18 combines with J gene TRBJ2-7; TRBD1 matches at 10 bases. Germline CDR1 KGHSH, CDR2 LQKENI. CDR3 length: 13 amino acids. The V segment lost 6 bases and the J segment 6 bases; nucleotides outside the gene matches: 5. The CDR3 protein is CASSYGQGVEQYF. The CDR3 nucleotides are TGTGCCAGCTCCTACGGACAGGGGGTCGAGCAGTACTTC.

This clonotype was seen a handful of times. The chain has TRBV10-2 and TRBJ2-7, with 8 bases that match TRBD2. The CDR3 has 15 amino acids. Germline CDR1 and CDR2: WSHSY and SAAADI. V lost 7 bases and J lost 1; bases outside the gene matches: 9. DNA of the CDR3: TGCGCCAGCAATCCAGCGGGAGACTGGTCCTACGAGCAGTACTTC. It specifies CASNPAGDWSYEQYF.

This clonotype was counted between two and nine times. The V and J genes are TRBV10-3 and TRBJ2-5; 11 nucleotides agree with TRBD2. The DNA end is a closer match to TRBJ2-7, so the J assignment may be wrong. There are 16 residues in the CDR3. Per germline, CDR1 ENHRY and CDR2 SYGVKD. The CDR3: CAISESGTSGSYEQYF. CDR3 in DNA: TGTGCCATCAGTGAGTCAGGGACTAGCGGCTCCTACGAGCAGTACTTC.

The chain combines TRBV20-1 with TRBJ2-3; no clear D gene. Trimming removed 2 bases at V and 2 bases at J, with 8 bases between. Germline V CDR1 and CDR2: DFQATT, SNEGSKA (reference sequence). CDR3 length: 13 residues. The CDR3 DNA is TGCAGTGCTAGATTTCAGATCACAGATACGCAGTATTTT. Protein product: CSARFQITDTQYF.

This chain joins TRBV12-3 or TRBV12-4 and TRBJ2-3; D is undetermined. Trimming took 8 bases from V and 6 from J, leaving 15 bases between them. CDR3 length: 13 amino acids. CDR3 nucleotides: TGTGCCAGCGGCCCCCTGGACCGGGATACGCAGTATTTT. Amino acids: CASGPLDRDTQYF.

This clonotype was observed many times. V is TRBV12-3 or TRBV12-4 and J is TRBJ2-1; D tentatively reads TRBD1 or TRBD2 (5 bases each). V lost 6 bases and J lost 9, with 21 bases in between. The CDR3 is 15 amino acids. In DNA, the CDR3 is TGTGCCAGCAGCTACACCGGGACCTCAACGGGTGAGCAGTTCTTC. Residues: CASSYTGTSTGEQFF.

The rearrangement links TRBV4-2 to TRBJ1-1, with 7 nucleotides matching TRBD1. Trimming at V came to 0 bases and at J to 5 bases, leaving 9 bases not matched to a gene. The CDR3 spans 16 residues. Germline CDR1 is LGHNA and CDR2 is YNFKEQ. The CDR3 spells CASSQDGDRVGTEAFF. In nucleotides, the CDR3 is TGTGCCAGCAGCCAAGACGGCGACAGGGTTGGGACTGAAGCTTTCTTT.

This clonotype was seen a handful of times. J is TRBJ2-5 and V is TRBV6-1; either TRBD1 or TRBD2 may fit D (5 bases each). V shed 7 bases and J shed 0 bases, with 15 bases lying between them. The germline V gene has CDR1 MNHNS and CDR2 SASEGT. The CDR3 extends over 15 amino acids. As DNA, the CDR3 is TGTGCCAGCACCCCGGGACGGTCGTACCAAGAGACCCAGTACTTC. Translated: CASTPGRSYQETQYF.

The chain carries TRBV27 and TRBJ1-2, with D possibly TRBD1 on 6 matching bases. The V end was cut by 2 bases, the J end by 0 bases, with 10 bases between. The germline V gene has CDR1 MNHEY and CDR2 SMNVEV (reference sequence). CDR3 size: 15 residues. The CDR3 loop reads CASSLRGTTNYGYTF. CDR3 bases: TGTGCCAGCAGTTTAAGGGGGACCACTAACTATGGCTACACCTTC.

This chain links TRBV2 with TRBJ2-5; D might be TRBD2 (5 bases). The CDR3 extends over 14 amino acids. Trimming took off 4 bases at V and 0 bases at J, with 9 bases between the two ends. Germline CDR1 SNHLY, CDR2 FYNNEI. The CDR3: CASSADGNQETQYF. The CDR3 DNA sequence: TGTGCCAGCAGTGCAGACGGGAACCAAGAGACCCAGTACTTC. Drawing the rest from reference TRBV2 and TRBJ2-5, the complete variable domain is EPEVTQTPSHQVTQMGQEVILRCVPISNHLYFYWYRQILGQKVEFLVSFYNNEISEKSEIFDDQFSVERPDGSNFTLKIRSTKLEDSAMYFCASSADGNQETQYFGPGTRLLVL.

This clonotype was observed a few times. This chain joins TRBV10-3 and TRBJ2-5; TRBD2 matches at 7 bases. Germline CDR1 is ENHRY and CDR2 is SYGVKD. Trimming cost V 5 bases and J 4 bases; bases outside gene matches: 4. This CDR3 is built from 13 residues. In nucleotides, the CDR3 is TGTGCCATCAGTCCCGGGGGGACAGAGACCCAGTACTTC. Residues: CAISPGGTETQYF.

Comments on this clonotype: Given the absence of the conserved phenylalanine or tryptophan at the CDR3 end, a read error is likely. The chain uses TRBV5-6 and TRBJ1-1, with D tentatively TRBD1 (6 bases). The CDR3 is 14 residues long. V was pared by 2 bases and J by 5 bases, with 13 bases between. Germline CDR1 and CDR2: SGHDT and YYEEEE. The CDR3 spells CASSFRQGRTEAFL. Here the CDR3 DNA reads TGTGCCAGCAGCTTCAGGCAGGGGAGGACTGAAGCTTTCCTT.

The chain combines TRBV12-3 or TRBV12-4 with TRBJ1-5; 10 bases fit TRBD1. The CDR3 contains 16 residues. Trimming took 6 bases from V and 4 from J; bases not matched to a gene: 9. The CDR3 coding sequence is TGTGCCAGCAGCCCCGGGACAGGGGCCTTGAATCAGCCCCAGCATTTT. It yields the protein CASSPGTGALNQPQHF.